Described below is a single T cell receptor (beta chain) sequence and its context. Its specificity is unknown. This sample is part of a study of blood T cells in healthy people across ages. Study information: The template switching approach captured approximately one barcoded beta molecule for every two T cells. Regarding the study as a whole: Changes in expanded clonotypes were possibly confounded, as the CMV status of donors was unknown.

Each individual donor underwent a draw of 8 to 10 milliliters of peripheral blood. Total RNA was extracted at no less than 6 micrograms per sample. Primed by a sample-barcoded 5' primer and a J-beta primer mix, a second PCR proceeded for 7 to 11 cycles. TCRdb recomputed calls from the 5' RACE reads with MiXCR, one row per CDR3 protein. Here the sample spans about 1.8 million distinct CDR3 sequences, about 49% being singletons. The germline CDR1 and CDR2 sequences are SGHTA and FQGNSA. The V and J ends lost 7 bases and 6 bases respectively, with 12 bases between them. This CDR3 is built from 12 residues.

Sample: blood. V usage is TRBV7-2 and J usage is TRBJ1-1, with a weak D call TRBD1 (5 bases). This clonotype was sampled from a woman in her forties in good health. The CDR3 reads CASTRSGPEAFF. The CDR3 bases are TGTGCCAGCACCCGGTCGGGGCCTGAAGCTTTCTTT.